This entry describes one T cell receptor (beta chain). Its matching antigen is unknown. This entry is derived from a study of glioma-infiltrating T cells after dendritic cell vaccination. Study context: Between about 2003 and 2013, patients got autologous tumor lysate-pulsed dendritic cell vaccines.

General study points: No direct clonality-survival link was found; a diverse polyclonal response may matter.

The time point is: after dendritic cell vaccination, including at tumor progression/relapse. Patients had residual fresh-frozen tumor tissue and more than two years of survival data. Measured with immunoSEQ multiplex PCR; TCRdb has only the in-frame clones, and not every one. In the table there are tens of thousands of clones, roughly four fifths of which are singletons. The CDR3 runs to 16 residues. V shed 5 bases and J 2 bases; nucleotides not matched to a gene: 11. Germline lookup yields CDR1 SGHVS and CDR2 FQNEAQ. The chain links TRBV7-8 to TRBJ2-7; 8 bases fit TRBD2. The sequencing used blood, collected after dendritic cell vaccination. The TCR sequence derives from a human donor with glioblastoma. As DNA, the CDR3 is TGTGCCAGCAGCGCCCTAACTAGCGGTTTTACCTACGAGCAGTACTTC. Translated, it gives CASSALTSGFTYEQYF.